The entry that follows covers one T cell receptor (beta chain) sequence. CDR3 size: 13 residues. Germline V gene sequence: CDR1 GTSNPN, CDR2 SVGIG (reference sequence). V lost 3 bases to trimming and J lost 7 bases, with 12 bases between them. Sequenced by immunoSEQ multiplex PCR; TCRdb stores in-frame clones only, minus some. The sample holds just over 2,000,000 clones, 90% to 95% seen once. This sample stems from a study of shared clonotypes between healthy human individuals. Study-level background: Each donor had three CD4 naive, three CD4 memory, two CD8 naive and one CD8 memory plate.

The receptor comes from a man aged 18 to 29 in good health. The specimen sequenced was naive CD4+ T cells sorted from blood. The subset is: CD45RA+ positively selected. The J gene is TRBJ1-4, the V gene TRBV30; tentatively, D is TRBD1 (6 bases). The CDR3 coding sequence is TGTGCCTGGAGAGGGGGTTTCGGTGAAAAACTGTTTTTT. Translating gives CAWRGGFGEKLFF.